This TCR beta chain comes out of a study of neurological immune-mediated disorders. Study observations and caveats: HTLV-1-associated myelopathy ranked highest for TCR clonal expansion and multiple sclerosis lowest, beneath healthy controls. There were no CDR3 amino acid sequences shared by expanded clones across subjects, a result suggesting private repertoires in all groups.

This clonotype was counted ten times or more. Its antigen is undetermined. Time point denoted: longitudinal time-point 2. 5'RACE with 10-nucleotide random UMIs produced the cDNA. TCRdb re-called the 5' RACE reads through MiXCR, storing one row per CDR3 protein. In the table there are tens of thousands of distinct CDR3 sequences, less than 15% of which are singletons. The sequencing sample was made of PBMCs. The origin of this receptor is a female donor with HTLV-1-associated myelopathy (HAM/TSP).

CDR3: CASSSGLAGVQETQYF. In DNA, the CDR3 is TGTGCCAGCAGCTCCGGACTAGCGGGGGTCCAAGAGACCCAGTACTTC. This sequence joins TRBV7-8 and TRBJ2-5; TRBD2 matches 13 bases. From germline, CDR1 is SGHVS and CDR2 FQNEAQ. This CDR3 has 16 residues. J lost 1 base, V lost 4 bases, and 3 bases had no gene match.